This TCR beta chain was obtained from a study of T cells in localized non-small cell lung cancer. Using immunoSEQ multiplex PCR, the repertoire was profiled, and TCRdb retains in-frame clones only, with some absent. This table has around 30,000 clones, more than 75% appearing once. J was trimmed by 2 bases and V by 4 bases; bases with no gene match: 12. The CDR3 extends over 18 amino acids. Germline V gene sequence: CDR1 SGHTA, CDR2 FQGTGA. This material consisted of peripheral blood, taken before any cancer treatment. J is TRBJ2-5 and V is TRBV7-3; TRBD2 matches 11 bases. The sequence came from a female donor over 55 with stage III squamous cell lung carcinoma. CDR3 amino acids: CASSWGLAANPLQETQYF. The CDR3 nucleotides are TGTGCCAGCAGCTGGGGACTAGCGGCGAACCCTTTGCAAGAGACCCAGTACTTC.